The 14 T cell receptor beta chains reported below all come from one sample, sequenced in a study of T cell responses to AZD1222 COVID-19 vaccine (dated by TCRdb to 2020 to 2022). Library method: the immunoSEQ multiplex PCR assay. The immuneACCESS repertoire file appears here via TCRdb, limited to in-frame rearrangements. These files lack a portion of the clones; in checked studies, under half of the deficit traces to unresolved V genes, and the cause of the others is not known. This sample has about 140,000 clones in its table, and around 92% of those were observed once. The ten largest make up roughly 2.3% of the sample. The time point label on this specimen signifies: baseline before first vaccination. The material sequenced was peripheral blood, taken on day 0 of AZD1222 vaccination. Every receptor here comes from an adult in good health.

The V gene is TRBV9, the J gene TRBJ2-7; D might be TRBD1 or TRBD2, each matching 5 bases. Per the germline V gene, CDR1 is SGDLS and CDR2 is YYNGEE. Trimming left V 3 bases short and J 6 bases short, with 19 bases between. The CDR3 runs 15 residues. CDR3 in DNA: TGTGCCAGCAGCGCCGGGACCGGCCGGCATACCGAGCAGTACTTC. Translation: CASSAGTGRHTEQYF. The full variable domain, rest sourced from reference TRBV9 and TRBJ2-7, is DSGVTQTPKHLITATGQRVTLRCSPRSGDLSVYWYQQSLDQGLQFLIQYYNGEERAKGNILERFSAQQFPDLHSELNLSSLELGDSALYFCASSAGTGRHTEQYFGPGTRLTVT.

V usage is TRBV28 and J usage is TRBJ1-3; a weak D match, TRBD1 (6 bases). The V and J ends lost 6 bases and 0 bases respectively, with 9 bases between them. The CDR3 runs 14 residues. Germline values: CDR1 MDHEN, CDR2 SYDVKM. The CDR3 sequence is CASRTGSSGNTIYF. Written as DNA, the CDR3 is TGTGCCAGCAGGACAGGCAGCTCTGGAAACACCATATATTTT.

The chain couples TRBV28 to TRBJ2-7; D is possibly TRBD1 (7 bases). CDR3 length: 15 amino acids. V lost 6 bases and J lost 7, with 22 bases in between. The germline V gene has CDR1 MDHEN and CDR2 SYDVKM. The CDR3 DNA sequence: TGTGCCAGCAGACGCACGACAGGGCAGGCGGGGGAGCAGTACTTC. It yields the protein CASRRTTGQAGEQYF.

J is TRBJ1-1 and V is TRBV5-1; D perhaps matches TRBD1 (5 bases). Deletions cut 1 base from V and 0 bases from J, with 19 bases between. The CDR3 is made up of 18 amino acids. Looked up from germline, CDR1 is SGHRS and CDR2 is YFSETQ. CDR3 loop: CASSLSGRWGVLNTEAFF. In DNA, the CDR3 is TGCGCCAGCAGCTTGTCCGGACGGTGGGGGGTTTTGAACACTGAAGCTTTCTTT.

This chain uses TRBV7-9 with TRBJ2-3; D not resolved. V was trimmed by 0 bases and J by 0 bases, leaving 7 bases between them. The CDR3 sequence is 15 residues long. Germline CDR1 is SEHNR and CDR2 is FQNEAQ (reference sequence). As DNA, the CDR3 is TGTGCCAGCAGCTTAGCGCTTGGGAGCACAGATACGCAGTATTTT. The encoded protein is CASSLALGSTDTQYF.

The chain has TRBV3-1 (or the pseudogene TRBV3-2) and TRBJ2-7, with D hard to call. The CDR3 spans 14 residues. The V end lost 0 bases, the J end lost 5 bases, and 11 bases lay between the germline ends. The germline V gene has CDR1 LGHDT and CDR2 YNNKEL (reference sequence). The CDR3: CASSQDGVDHEQYF. The CDR3 DNA reads TGTGCCAGCAGCCAAGATGGGGTAGACCACGAGCAGTACTTC.

The chain is built from TRBV10-3 and TRBJ1-2; no firm D call. CDR1 is ENHRY, CDR2 SYGVKD, per germline. CDR3 size: 15 residues. Trimming took 1 base from V and 3 from J, leaving 12 bases between them. In DNA, the CDR3 is TGTGCCATCAGTGAGTTTTACAGTTCCTACTATGGCTACACCTTC. Protein sequence: CAISEFYSSYYGYTF.

The rearrangement links TRBV30 to TRBJ1-6; no definite D call. Trimming shortened V by 4 bases and J by 13 bases, and 11 bases separated the two germline ends. CDR3 length: 11 amino acids. Germline V gene data show CDR1 as GTSNPN and CDR2 as SVGIG (reference sequence). The CDR3 region is CAWTGPDPLHF. The CDR3 nucleotides read TGTGCCTGGACCGGCCCGGATCCCCTCCACTTT.

The chain employs TRBV30 and TRBJ2-1; D unresolved. This CDR3 is built from 11 residues. Germline lookup yields CDR1 GTSNPN and CDR2 SVGIG (reference sequence). V lost 0 bases, J lost 12 bases, and 9 bases lay in between. The CDR3 sequence: CAWSVSGWQFF. CDR3 nucleotides: TGTGCCTGGAGTGTATCTGGATGGCAGTTCTTC. Filled out from reference TRBV30 and TRBJ2-1, the complete variable domain reads SQTIHQWPATLVQPVGSPLSLECTVEGTSNPNLYWYRQAAGRGLQLLFYSVGIGQISSEVPQNLSASRPQDRQFILSSKKLLLSDSGFYLCAWSVSGWQFFGPGTRLTVL.

The chain combines TRBV2 with TRBJ2-2; 7 bases map to TRBD1. The V gene end was trimmed by 6 bases and the J gene end by 6 bases; junction bases not matched to a gene: 7. The length of the CDR3 is 14 residues. Germline CDR1 SNHLY, CDR2 FYNNEI. The CDR3 sequence is CASRAGTVPGELFF. CDR3 bases: TGTGCCAGCAGGGCCGGGACAGTCCCCGGGGAGCTGTTTTTT.

V usage is TRBV2 and J usage is TRBJ2-3; 8 bases fit TRBD2. After removal of 6 bases from V and 4 bases from J, the junction contained 9 bases not matched to a gene. Germline CDR1 and CDR2: SNHLY and FYNNEI. The CDR3 is made up of 15 amino acids. The CDR3 sequence: CASRQRTSPSDTQYF. CDR3 DNA sequence: TGTGCCAGCAGACAAAGGACTAGCCCCTCAGATACGCAGTATTTT.

CDR3: CASSSQGSQPQHF. As DNA, the CDR3 is TGTGCCAGCAGCTCTCAGGGCAGTCAGCCCCAGCATTTT. The rearrangement uses TRBV7-2 and TRBJ1-5, with a weak D call TRBD1 (5 bases). The CDR3 has 13 residues. Germline V gene lookup returns CDR1 SGHTA and CDR2 FQGNSA. V dropped 4 bases and J dropped 6 bases, with 10 bases sitting between them.

The J gene is TRBJ2-1, the V gene TRBV5-8, with 7 bases lining up with TRBD2. CDR1 SGHTS and CDR2 YDEGEE come from the germline V gene. V shed 5 bases, J shed 0 bases, and the junction held 5 bases outside the gene matches. This CDR3 is 15 amino acids long. The CDR3 sequence: CASSSSGISYNEQFF. In nucleotides, the CDR3 is TGTGCCAGCAGTTCGAGCGGGATCTCCTACAATGAGCAGTTCTTC.

CDR3 residues: CASTDKAAYGYTF. In nucleotides, the CDR3 is TGTGCCAGCACTGACAAGGCGGCCTATGGCTACACCTTC. The J gene is TRBJ1-2, the V gene TRBV27; D gene ambiguous. Germline CDR1 and CDR2: MNHEY and SMNVEV (reference sequence). The CDR3 consists of 13 residues. V lost 7 bases and J 4 bases, leaving 13 bases between the germline ends.